This TCR beta chain was obtained from a study of Tregs in tolerant kidney transplant recipients. Whole-study findings and limits: Few patients were studied, so findings need validation in larger groups.

TCRdb keeps only in-frame clones here, not all; method: immunoSEQ multiplex PCR. Here the sample spans roughly 86,000 clones, 80% to 95% being singletons. Looked up from germline, CDR1 is MNHNS and CDR2 is SASEGT. CDR3 length: 13 amino acids. V was shortened by 0 bases and J by 5 bases, with 8 bases between the two germline ends. The nonmyeloablative bone marrow transplants came from related graft donors, with transient mixed chimerism. Details on this clone: The antigen remains undetermined.

The sequencing used CD4+ T cells from blood (PBMCs), collected 12 months after the transplant. The source is a human patient who received a combined kidney and bone marrow transplant. Some T cells may be graft donor cells. This chain joins TRBV6-1 and TRBJ2-7, with no clear D. In DNA, the CDR3 is TGTGCCAGCAGTGAAGCGAGTTTCGACGAGCAGTACTTC. It is translated as CASSEASFDEQYF.